The rows below give T cell receptor beta chains drawn from one sample of a study of CD8 T cells in Susac syndrome. TCRdb re-derived calls from the immunoSEQ multiplex PCR reads in MiXCR, one entry per CDR3 protein. The sample lists about 280,000 distinct CDR3 sequences, 85% occurring once. Sequencing was done on a sample of CD8+ T cells from PBMCs. These receptors were obtained from a human donor with multiple sclerosis. Both conserved end residues are part of each CDR3. Each record gives: V gene, D gene, clone size, J gene, CDR3 DNA, CDR3 protein. The D gene is left open where the match is weak. Part of the rows lack a size; the others show once, few, many or a class for expanded clones.

V: TRBV5-5; D: TRBD1; size: -; J: TRBJ1-1; DNA: TGTGCCAGCAGCTTCGGACAGGAGAACACTGAAGTTTTCTTT; CDR3: CASSFGQENTEVFF
V: TRBV7-3; D: TRBD2; size: -; J: TRBJ2-1; DNA: TGTGCCAGCAGCTTAAACCCAGCGGGAGGTAGGAATGAGCAGTTCTTC; CDR3: CASSLNPAGGRNEQFF
V: TRBV12-3/TRBV12-4; D: -; size: -; J: TRBJ2-1; DNA: TGTGCCAGCACCCCCAACGAGCAGTTCTTC; CDR3: CASTPNEQFF
V: TRBV5-1; D: TRBD1; size: -; J: TRBJ1-1; DNA: TGCGCCAGCAGCTTCCCGGGACAGGACATGAACACTGAAGCTTTCTTT; CDR3: CASSFPGQDMNTEAFF
V: TRBV4-2; D: TRBD2; size: -; J: TRBJ2-4; DNA: TGTGCCAGCAGACGAAGGCCGGCAGGGACTAGCGGGGGCCTAGCCAAAAACATTCAGTACTTC; CDR3: CASRRRPAGTSGGLAKNIQYF
V: TRBV7-2; D: -; size: -; J: TRBJ2-7; DNA: TGTGCCAGCAGCTTAGTAATGGCCTACGAGCAGTACTTC; CDR3: CASSLVMAYEQYF
V: TRBV7-2; D: TRBD2; size: -; J: TRBJ2-1; DNA: TGTGCCAGCAGCTTAGGATTGTTCCGGGGACTAGCGGACAATGAGCAGTTCTTC; CDR3: CASSLGLFRGLADNEQFF
V: TRBV7-3; D: TRBD2; size: -; J: TRBJ2-1; DNA: TGTGCCAGCAGCTTAACTGGGACTAGGTTCTACAATGAGCAGTTCTTC; CDR3: CASSLTGTRFYNEQFF
V: TRBV6-5; D: -; size: -; J: TRBJ1-5; DNA: TGTGCCAGCAGTTACTCGACGGTGGATAGCAATCAGCCCCAGCATTTT; CDR3: CASSYSTVDSNQPQHF
V: TRBV7-3; D: TRBD2; size: -; J: TRBJ2-2; DNA: TGTGCCAGCAGCCCAAACCGCGGGGGCGGGGAGCTGTTTTTT; CDR3: CASSPNRGGGELFF
V: TRBV2; D: TRBD2; size: -; J: TRBJ2-7; DNA: TGTGCCAGCAGAGCATGGGCGGGACTAGCGGGAGCCGAGCAGTACTTC; CDR3: CASRAWAGLAGAEQYF
V: TRBV5-1; D: TRBD1; size: -; J: TRBJ2-3; DNA: TGCGCCAGCAGCTTGGAAACAGGGGCTGTTGGGGATACGCAGTATTTT; CDR3: CASSLETGAVGDTQYF
V: TRBV7-2; D: -; size: -; J: TRBJ1-2; DNA: TGTGCCAGCAGCTTCGAGAGTAAATTATTCTATGGCTACACCTTC; CDR3: CASSFESKLFYGYTF
V: TRBV9; D: TRBD1; size: -; J: TRBJ1-3; DNA: TGTGCCAGCAGCGCCTGGACAGGAACGGGAAACACCATATATTTT; CDR3: CASSAWTGTGNTIYF
V: TRBV19; D: -; size: -; J: TRBJ2-7; DNA: TGTGCCAGTAGTATAGTCTGGAGCCCCTGGGACTACGAGCAGTACTTC; CDR3: CASSIVWSPWDYEQYF
V: TRBV12-3/TRBV12-4; D: -; size: -; J: TRBJ2-7; DNA: TGTGCCAGCAGTCCGACTAAATCCGGGACAATTCGGGTCGAGCAGTACTTC; CDR3: CASSPTKSGTIRVEQYF
V: TRBV12-3/TRBV12-4; D: -; size: -; J: TRBJ1-2; DNA: TGTGCCAGCAGTGCGGGACCTTCGCTCGTTGGCTACACCTTC; CDR3: CASSAGPSLVGYTF
V: TRBV24-1; D: TRBD2; size: -; J: TRBJ2-2; DNA: TGTGCCACCAGTCCAGGGACTAGCGGGAGTTTAAACACCGGGGAGCTGTTTTTT; CDR3: CATSPGTSGSLNTGELFF
V: TRBV20-1; D: -; size: -; J: TRBJ2-1; DNA: TGCAGTGCCACTAGTGTTTACGAGTATGACAATGAGCAGTTCTTC; CDR3: CSATSVYEYDNEQFF
V: TRBV7-9; D: -; size: -; J: TRBJ2-1; DNA: TGTGCCAGCAGCTCACCCCAGGGGGGGCGCAGGAATGAGCAGTTCTTC; CDR3: CASSSPQGGRRNEQFF
V: TRBV5-1; D: TRBD1; size: -; J: TRBJ2-5; DNA: TGCGCCAGCAGCTGGAGGGACAGGGGGAGTGGAGAGACCCAGTACTTC; CDR3: CASSWRDRGSGETQYF
V: TRBV12-5; D: TRBD1; size: -; J: TRBJ1-2; DNA: TGTGCTAGTGGTTTGGCGGGGACAGGCTACTATGGCTACACCTTC; CDR3: CASGLAGTGYYGYTF
V: TRBV3-1; D: -; size: once; J: TRBJ2-1; DNA: TGTGCCAGCAGCCATGGTTTGCTTGAGCAGTTCTTC; CDR3: CASSHGLLEQFF
V: TRBV7-6; D: TRBD1; size: -; J: TRBJ1-2; DNA: TGTGCCAGCAGCCAACTGACAGGGACCCTTGAAGGCTACACCTTC; CDR3: CASSQLTGTLEGYTF
V: TRBV13; D: -; size: few; J: TRBJ1-3; DNA: TGTGCCAGCAGCTTAGAAGGACTGGGCTCTGGAAACACCATATATTTT; CDR3: CASSLEGLGSGNTIYF
V: TRBV2; D: TRBD2; size: -; J: TRBJ2-5; DNA: TGTGCCGGCAGAGCCATCACTAGCGGGAGTTACGAGACCCAGTACTTC; CDR3: CAGRAITSGSYETQYF
V: TRBV7-8; D: TRBD1; size: -; J: TRBJ2-1; DNA: TGTGCCAGCAGCTTTATCGGGACAGGGATCCATGAGCAGTTCTTC; CDR3: CASSFIGTGIHEQFF
V: TRBV10-3; D: -; size: -; J: TRBJ1-2; DNA: TGTGCCATTTGGGAAGTCGACTATGGCTACACCTTC; CDR3: CAIWEVDYGYTF
V: TRBV6-1; D: -; size: few; J: TRBJ2-5; DNA: TGTGCCAGCAGCCGGGATTTCAGAGAGACCCAGTACTTC; CDR3: CASSRDFRETQYF
V: TRBV7-9; D: TRBD1; size: -; J: TRBJ1-1; DNA: TGTGCCAGCAGCTTACAGGACAGGGTAGAGAGCACTGAAGCTTTCTTT; CDR3: CASSLQDRVESTEAFF
V: TRBV5-6; D: -; size: -; J: TRBJ1-5; DNA: TGTGCCAGCAGCTTGGGGCACGGTAATCAGCCCCAGCATTTT; CDR3: CASSLGHGNQPQHF
V: TRBV9; D: -; size: -; J: TRBJ2-3; DNA: TGTGCCAGCAGCGTAGACCCCCGGGACACAACTAGCACAGATACGCAGTATTTT; CDR3: CASSVDPRDTTSTDTQYF
V: TRBV12-3/TRBV12-4; D: -; size: -; J: TRBJ2-3; DNA: TGTGCCAGCAGTTTTTTCGGGCTCACAGATACGCAGTATTTT; CDR3: CASSFFGLTDTQYF
V: TRBV28; D: TRBD2; size: -; J: TRBJ2-2; DNA: TGTGCCAGCAGTTCCCCCCGTGGGAGGGAGGGCGTCACCGGGGAGCTGTTTTTT; CDR3: CASSSPRGREGVTGELFF
V: TRBV19; D: TRBD2; size: -; J: TRBJ2-1; DNA: TGTGCCAGTAGTACCCGGACTAGCGGGACAGATGAGCAGTTCTTC; CDR3: CASSTRTSGTDEQFF
V: TRBV11-2; D: -; size: -; J: TRBJ2-3; DNA: TGTGCCAGCAGCTTACGTCTAGATACGCAGTATTTT; CDR3: CASSLRLDTQYF